Presented here are 12 T cell receptor beta chains from one specimen sequenced in a study of T cell repertoires in cytomegalovirus infection. The antigens of these receptors remain unknown. Via MiXCR, TCRdb re-called the reads, giving one row per CDR3 protein. Counted here are 450,000 to 650,000 distinct CDR3 sequences, 35% to 50% occurring once; the ten biggest clones make up roughly 50%. The specimen comprised cultured PBMCs, sampled from culture after CMV antigen stimulation. The origin of the receptors is a human donor in good health (CMV status not recorded). Some clones in this sample may be carry-over from other donors' samples.

The V and J genes are TRBV6-1 and TRBJ2-1, with D possibly being TRBD2 (6 bases). There are 13 residues in the CDR3. Per the germline V gene, CDR1 is MNHNS and CDR2 is SASEGT. V was shortened by 5 bases and J by 7 bases, with 12 bases between the two germline ends. Here the CDR3 reads CASSYAGRNEQFF. The DNA for the CDR3 is TGTGCCAGCAGTTATGCGGGAAGAAATGAGCAGTTCTTC.

In its sample, this clonotype was seen a few times. The genes are TRBV29-1 and TRBJ2-5; TRBD2 matches 7 bases. Germline V CDR1 and CDR2: SQVTM, ANQGSEA. Unmatched junction bases numbered 4, after V lost 2 bases and J lost 4 bases. CDR3 size: 13 residues. CDR3 in amino acids: CSVERWEGETQYF. The CDR3 nucleotides are TGCAGCGTTGAACGTTGGGAGGGAGAGACCCAGTACTTC.

This clonotype was observed at least ten times. V and J are TRBV7-2 and TRBJ2-4; no reliable D call. This CDR3 spans 14 amino acids. Per the germline V gene, CDR1 is SGHTA and CDR2 is FQGNSA. V was pared by 6 bases and J by 4 bases, with 13 bases between. The CDR3: CASRSSGDKNIQYF. CDR3 DNA: TGTGCCAGCAGAAGCTCGGGCGATAAAAACATTCAGTACTTC. Using reference TRBV7-2 and TRBJ2-4 for the parts outside the CDR3, the full variable domain is GAGVSQSPSNKVTEKGKDVELRCDPISGHTALYWYRQSLGQGLEFLIYFQGNSAPDKSGLPSDRFSAERTGGSVSTLTIQRTQQEDSAVYLCASRSSGDKNIQYFGAGTRLSVL.

A few counts support this clonotype. This chain connects TRBV6-1 to TRBJ2-1; the D is unclear. The CDR3 runs to 13 residues. The germline V and J ends were trimmed by 3 bases and 5 bases, with 8 bases remaining between them. Germline assignment: CDR1 MNHNS and CDR2 SASEGT. This CDR3 reads CASSDLGHNEQFF. For the CDR3, the DNA is TGTGCCAGCAGTGATCTAGGGCACAATGAGCAGTTCTTC.

The chain is built from TRBV20-1 and TRBJ2-7; the match to TRBD1 covers 9 bases. This CDR3 has 14 amino acids. V dropped 4 bases and J dropped 5; count of bases not matched to a gene: 9. Germline loops: CDR1 DFQATT, CDR2 SNEGSKA (reference sequence). The CDR3 DNA follows: TGCAGTGCTACCGGGGACAGGGACACTCACGAGCAGTACTTC. Protein sequence: CSATGDRDTHEQYF.

The chain employs TRBV6-5 and TRBJ1-1; D unclear. The V end was cut by 6 bases, the J end by 2 bases, with 7 bases between. Per germline, CDR1 MNHEY and CDR2 SVGAGI. This CDR3 comprises 12 residues. CDR3: CASRSGNTEAFF. The DNA for the CDR3 is TGTGCCAGCAGGTCAGGTAACACTGAAGCTTTCTTT.

The V and J genes are TRBV20-1 and TRBJ2-1; D may be TRBD2 (7 bases). The V gene's germline CDR1 is DFQATT and CDR2 SNEGSKA (reference sequence). The CDR3 runs 15 residues. V shed 0 bases and J shed 6 bases, with 15 bases lying between them. CDR3 amino acids: CSARDRAGAFNEQFF. CDR3 nucleotide sequence: TGCAGTGCTAGAGATAGGGCGGGGGCCTTCAATGAGCAGTTCTTC.

The chain is built from TRBV7-9 and TRBJ2-7; 10 bases align to TRBD1. This CDR3 region has 15 residues. The V and J ends lost 5 bases and 7 bases, in that order; junction bases with no gene match: 11. The germline gives CDR1 SEHNR, CDR2 FQNEAQ (reference sequence). CDR3: CASSPPGQGPGEQYF. In DNA form, the CDR3 reads TGTGCCAGCAGCCCCCCGGGACAGGGGCCGGGGGAGCAGTACTTC.

The chain combines TRBV5-6 with TRBJ2-5, with 7 bases aligning to TRBD1. V was clipped by 4 bases and J by 5 bases; unmatched bases: 11. Germline values: CDR1 SGHDT, CDR2 YYEEEE. The CDR3 runs to 15 residues. CDR3 nucleotide sequence: TGTGCCAGCAGCGTCCGAGACAGGGCGACCGAGACCCAGTACTTC. Translated: CASSVRDRATETQYF.

The chain is built from TRBV6-8 and TRBJ1-5, with a tentative D call TRBD1 (6 bases). Trimming left V 5 bases short and J 4 bases short, with 18 bases between. The CDR3 extends over 16 amino acids. Looked up from germline, CDR1 is MNHGY and CDR2 is SAAAGT. The CDR3 nucleotides read TGTGCCAGCAGTGGAACCCTGGACAGTACTAATCAGCCCCAGCATTTT. Its protein is CASSGTLDSTNQPQHF.

This chain joins TRBV5-8 and TRBJ1-2; D is unclear. Germline lookup yields CDR1 SGHTS and CDR2 YDEGEE. Trimming removed 1 base from V and 8 bases from J, with 12 bases in between. This CDR3 region has 13 residues. The CDR3 region is CASSLWGSEGYTF. CDR3 coding DNA: TGTGCCAGCAGCTTGTGGGGATCGGAGGGCTACACCTTC.

V gene TRBV20-1 combines with J gene TRBJ1-1, with D hard to call. Germline-derived CDR1 and CDR2 are DFQATT and SNEGSKA (reference sequence). Trimming took 0 bases from V and 1 from J, leaving 6 bases between them. The CDR3 runs 13 residues. DNA for the CDR3: TGCAGTGCTAGAGACAGAAGGAACACTGAAGCTTTCTTT. Protein sequence: CSARDRRNTEAFF.